This T cell receptor beta chain is drawn from a study of T-cell reconstitution after alpha-beta-depleted transplantation in children (TCRdb year 2016). The study in broad terms: The study quantitatively tracked T-cell immune reconstitution after TCRalphabeta/CD19-depleted allogeneic hematopoietic cell transplantation in children using TCR repertoire profiling.

Overall results and qualifications from the work: In some patients, the high TCRbeta diversity seen at day 60 was put down to recipient T cells and intrathymic progenitors that had survived conditioning. The frequencies of hyperexpanded clones fell over the following months, and after one year, T-cell counts and TCRbeta diversity were mostly attributed to newly produced T cells. About two months after transplant, the apparently early recovery of alphabetaT-cell counts reportedly depended on just several hundred clones that had expanded rapidly and came from non-depleted graft cells.

Many counts were recorded for this clonotype. It has no known antigen specificity. Per-base quality was not reported, and no clone a single base away is much larger than it. The intended sense of this specimen's treatment or condition label: allogeneic hematopoietic cell transplantation with graft depleted of TCRalphabeta T cells and CD19 B cells. Transplant recipients were children who received TCRalphabeta/CD19-depleted allogeneic hematopoietic cell grafts. Library method: PCR. Sequencing relied on an Illumina HiSeq 2500. Molecular barcoding was employed in the preparation of TCR libraries, with unique molecular identifiers being used to normalize TCRbeta repertoire quantification. Using fastp trimming at Q25 and MiXCR clonotype assembly, TCRdb reanalyzed the public sequencing data and kept in-frame beta chains. All rows with the same CDR3 protein become a single entry with the most common DNA and genes. Here the sample has approximately 250,000 distinct CDR3 sequences; roughly 24% occur a single time. The ten largest clones represent roughly 2.6% of the sample.

CDR1 and CDR2 (ENHRY, SYGVKD) derive from the germline V gene. From the cysteine through the phenylalanine, the CDR3 covers 12 amino acids. The DNA shown is the 36-base CDR3, in frame from base 1. Trimming takes 3 bases from V and 5 bases from J, and the germline ends sit 8 bases apart. The rearranged segments are TRBV10-3 and TRBJ2-7; the D region possibly corresponds to TRBD2 (6 bases align). This specimen was PBMCs, taken before TCRalphabeta/CD19-depleted stem cell transplant. The sequence came from a girl aged 2-10 years with Fanconi anemia, due to receive a stem cell transplant. The DNA is TGTGCCATCAGTGATCCGGGGGACGAGCAGTACTTC. Its protein is CAISDPGDEQYF.